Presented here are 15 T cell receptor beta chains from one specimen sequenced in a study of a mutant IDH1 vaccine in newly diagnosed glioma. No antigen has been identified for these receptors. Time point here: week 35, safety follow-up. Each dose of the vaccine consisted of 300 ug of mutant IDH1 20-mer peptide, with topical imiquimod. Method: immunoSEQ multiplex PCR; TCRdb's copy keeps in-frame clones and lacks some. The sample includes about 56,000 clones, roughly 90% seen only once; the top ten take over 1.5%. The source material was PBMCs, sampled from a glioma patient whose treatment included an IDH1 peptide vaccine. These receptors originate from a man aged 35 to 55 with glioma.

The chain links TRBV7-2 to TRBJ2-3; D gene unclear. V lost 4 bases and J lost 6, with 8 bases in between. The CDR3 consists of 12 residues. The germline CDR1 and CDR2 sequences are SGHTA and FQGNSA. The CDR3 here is CASSYHRDTQYF. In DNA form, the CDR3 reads TGTGCCAGCAGCTACCACCGGGATACGCAGTATTTT.

CDR3 protein: CASSFRDRGLAFF. The CDR3 nucleotides are TGTGCCAGCAGCTTTCGCGACAGGGGTTTAGCTTTCTTT. The V and J genes are TRBV5-6 and TRBJ1-1; 8 bases fit TRBD1. The CDR3 loop spans 13 amino acids. Unmatched junction bases numbered 7, after V lost 2 bases and J lost 10 bases. CDR1 and CDR2 (germline): SGHDT, YYEEEE.

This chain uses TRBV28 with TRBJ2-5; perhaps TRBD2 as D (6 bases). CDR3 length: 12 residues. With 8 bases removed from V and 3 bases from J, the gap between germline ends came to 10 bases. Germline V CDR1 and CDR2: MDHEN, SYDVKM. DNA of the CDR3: TGTGCCAGCTCTAGCGCCAAAGAGACCCAGTACTTC. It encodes CASSSAKETQYF.

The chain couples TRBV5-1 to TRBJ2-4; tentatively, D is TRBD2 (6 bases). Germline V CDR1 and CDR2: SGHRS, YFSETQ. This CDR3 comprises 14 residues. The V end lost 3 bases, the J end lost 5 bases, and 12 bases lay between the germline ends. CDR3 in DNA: TGCGCCAGCAGCTCTGGGGGGTTCGAAAACATTCAGTACTTC. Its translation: CASSSGGFENIQYF.

This chain's CDR3 is CASSHRGDNEQFF. CDR3 bases: TGCGCCAGCAGCCATCGGGGGGACAATGAGCAGTTCTTC. The chain couples TRBV4-1 to TRBJ2-1; 7 bases align to TRBD2. Germline V CDR1 and CDR2: MGHRA, YSYEKL. V dropped 3 bases and J dropped 5; count of bases not matched to a gene: 1. The CDR3 consists of 13 residues.

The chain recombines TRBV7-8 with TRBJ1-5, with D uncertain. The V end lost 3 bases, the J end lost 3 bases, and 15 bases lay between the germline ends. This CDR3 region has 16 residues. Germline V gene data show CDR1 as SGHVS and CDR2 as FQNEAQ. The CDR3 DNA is TGTGCCAGCAGCTTTACCCCCCGAGGCGCCAATCAGCCCCAGCATTTT. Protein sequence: CASSFTPRGANQPQHF. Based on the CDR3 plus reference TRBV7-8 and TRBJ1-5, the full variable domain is GAGVSQSPRYKVAKRGQDVALRCDPISGHVSLFWYQQALGQGPEFLTYFQNEAQLDKSGLPSDRFFAERPEGSVSTLKIQRTQQEDSAVYLCASSFTPRGANQPQHFGDGTRLSIL.

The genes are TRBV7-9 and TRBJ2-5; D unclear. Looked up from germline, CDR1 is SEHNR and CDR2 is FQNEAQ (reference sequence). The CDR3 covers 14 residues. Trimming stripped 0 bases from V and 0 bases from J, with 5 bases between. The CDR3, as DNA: TGTGCCAGCAGCTTAGCGGCAGACCAAGAGACCCAGTACTTC. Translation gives CASSLAADQETQYF.

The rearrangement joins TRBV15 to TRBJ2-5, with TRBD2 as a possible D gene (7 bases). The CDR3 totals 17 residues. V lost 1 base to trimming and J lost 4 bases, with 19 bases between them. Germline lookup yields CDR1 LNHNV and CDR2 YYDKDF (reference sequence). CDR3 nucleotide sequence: TGTGCCACCAGCAGAGCTGGGGGGGCGGGTCGGCGAGAGACCCAGTACTTC. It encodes CATSRAGGAGRRETQYF.

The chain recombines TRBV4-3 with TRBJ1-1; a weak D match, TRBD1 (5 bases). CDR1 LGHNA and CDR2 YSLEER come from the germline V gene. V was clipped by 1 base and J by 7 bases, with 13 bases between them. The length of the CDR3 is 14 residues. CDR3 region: CASSQAVQGGEAFF. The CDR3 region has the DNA TGCGCCAGCAGCCAAGCCGTGCAGGGCGGTGAAGCTTTCTTT.

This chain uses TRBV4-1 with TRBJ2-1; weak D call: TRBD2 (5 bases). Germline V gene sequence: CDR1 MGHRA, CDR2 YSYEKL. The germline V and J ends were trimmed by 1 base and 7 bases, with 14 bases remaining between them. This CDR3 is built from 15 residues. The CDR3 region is CASSQARAGGNEQFF. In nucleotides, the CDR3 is TGCGCCAGCAGCCAAGCGAGGGCGGGCGGGAATGAGCAGTTCTTC.

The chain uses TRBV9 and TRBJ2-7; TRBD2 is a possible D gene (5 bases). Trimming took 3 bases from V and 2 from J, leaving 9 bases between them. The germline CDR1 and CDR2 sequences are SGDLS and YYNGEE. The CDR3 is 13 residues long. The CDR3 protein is CASSADSTYEQYF. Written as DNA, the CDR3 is TGTGCCAGCAGCGCGGACTCAACCTACGAGCAGTACTTC.

CDR3 in DNA: TGTGCCAGCAGCCAAGAAGGGGGCGCAGATACGCAGTATTTT. Its translation is CASSQEGGADTQYF. This chain links TRBV4-2 with TRBJ2-3; 7 nucleotides line up with TRBD1. V lost 0 bases and J lost 4; bases outside the gene matches: 1. From germline, CDR1 is LGHNA and CDR2 YNFKEQ. This CDR3 comprises 14 residues.

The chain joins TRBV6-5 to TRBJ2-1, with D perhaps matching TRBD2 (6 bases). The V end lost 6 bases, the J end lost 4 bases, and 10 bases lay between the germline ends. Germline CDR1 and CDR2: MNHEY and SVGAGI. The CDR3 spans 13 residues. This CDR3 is CASRAGRYNEQFF. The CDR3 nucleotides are TGTGCCAGCAGAGCGGGCCGATACAATGAGCAGTTCTTC.

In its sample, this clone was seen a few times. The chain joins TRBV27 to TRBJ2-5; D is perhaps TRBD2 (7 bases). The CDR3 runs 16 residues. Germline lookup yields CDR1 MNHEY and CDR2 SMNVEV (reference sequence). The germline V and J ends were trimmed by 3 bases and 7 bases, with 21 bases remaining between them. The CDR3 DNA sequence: TGTGCCAGCAGTTTCGATGCCCCCTCGAGGGGGGGGACCCAGTACTTC. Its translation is CASSFDAPSRGGTQYF.

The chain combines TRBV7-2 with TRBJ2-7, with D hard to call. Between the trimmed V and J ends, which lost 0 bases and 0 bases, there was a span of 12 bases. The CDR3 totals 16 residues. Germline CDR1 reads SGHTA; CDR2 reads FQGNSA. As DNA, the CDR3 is TGTGCCAGCAGCTTAGCGGTGGGCCGGAGCTCCTACGAGCAGTACTTC. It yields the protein CASSLAVGRSSYEQYF.